This TCR beta chain comes out of a study of T-cell reconstitution after alpha-beta-depleted transplantation in children. Unique molecular identifiers tagged the TCRbeta library. TCRdb analysed the PCR reads with MiXCR anew, one entry per CDR3 protein. The profile shows 500,000 or so distinct CDR3 sequences, over 9.5% of them singletons. This CDR3 region has 14 residues. The V and J ends lost 5 bases and 8 bases respectively, with 16 bases between them. CDR1 is LNHNV and CDR2 is YYDKDF in the germline V gene (reference sequence). The specimen comprised PBMCs, mostly from graft donor cells, sampled 180 days after TCRalphabeta/CD19-depleted stem cell transplant. The J gene is TRBJ1-5, the V gene TRBV15; D call uncertain. This receptor was identified in a female patient aged 2-15 years who had a stem cell transplant for aplastic anemia, so the T cells may come from the graft donor. The CDR3 is CATSGKANSEPQHF. In DNA form, the CDR3 reads TGTGCCACCAGCGGGAAGGCCAATTCTGAGCCCCAGCATTTT.